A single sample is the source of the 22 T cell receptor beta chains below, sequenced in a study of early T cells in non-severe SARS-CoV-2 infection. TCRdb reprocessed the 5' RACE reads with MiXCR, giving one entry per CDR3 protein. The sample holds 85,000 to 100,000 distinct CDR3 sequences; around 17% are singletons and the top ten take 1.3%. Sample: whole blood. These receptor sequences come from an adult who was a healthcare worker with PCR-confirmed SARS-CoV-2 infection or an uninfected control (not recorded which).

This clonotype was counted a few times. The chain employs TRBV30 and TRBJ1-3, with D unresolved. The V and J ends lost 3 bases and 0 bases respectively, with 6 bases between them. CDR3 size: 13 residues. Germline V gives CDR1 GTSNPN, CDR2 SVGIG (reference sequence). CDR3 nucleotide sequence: TGTGCCTGGAGGCCAGCCTCTGGAAACACCATATATTTT. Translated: CAWRPASGNTIYF.

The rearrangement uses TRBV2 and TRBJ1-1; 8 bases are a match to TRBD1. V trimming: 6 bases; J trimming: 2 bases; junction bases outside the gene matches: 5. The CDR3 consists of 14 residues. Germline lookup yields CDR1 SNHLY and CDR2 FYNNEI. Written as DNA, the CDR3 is TGTGCCAGCAGAGCGGACAGGGTTAACACTGAAGCTTTCTTT. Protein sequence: CASRADRVNTEAFF.

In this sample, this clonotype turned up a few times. CDR3: CAWSHDPRGLAFF. CDR3 coding DNA: TGTGCCTGGAGTCATGACCCGAGGGGGCTGGCTTTCTTT. The chain employs TRBV30 and TRBJ1-1, with TRBD1 matching 7 bases. CDR3 length: 13 residues. V lost 2 bases and J lost 11; bases outside the gene matches: 11. The germline CDR1 and CDR2 sequences are GTSNPN and SVGIG (reference sequence).

CDR3 region: CASSSARGLVPLLFSYEQYF. The DNA for the CDR3 is TGTGCCAGCAGCTCCGCCAGGGGACTAGTCCCCCTGTTGTTCTCCTACGAGCAGTACTTC. The rearrangement links TRBV7-2 to TRBJ2-7, with 8 bases matching TRBD2. The V and J ends lost 4 bases and 0 bases, in that order; junction bases with no gene match: 20. The CDR3 contains 20 residues. From germline, CDR1 is SGHTA and CDR2 FQGNSA.

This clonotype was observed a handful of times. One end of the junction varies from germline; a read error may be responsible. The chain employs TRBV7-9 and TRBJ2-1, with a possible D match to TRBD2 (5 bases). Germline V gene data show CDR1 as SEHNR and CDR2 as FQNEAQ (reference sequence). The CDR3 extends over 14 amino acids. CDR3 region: CACSGLSSYNEQFF. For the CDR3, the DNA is TGTGCCTGCAGCGGTTTGAGCTCCTACAATGAGCAGTTCTTC.

CDR3 sequence reads: CASSLVEVRGTYNEQFF. CDR3 in DNA: TGTGCCAGCAGCTTAGTCGAGGTGCGGGGTACCTACAATGAGCAGTTCTTC. The V gene is TRBV7-2, the J gene TRBJ2-1; the D gene is possibly TRBD2 (6 bases). Germline loops: CDR1 SGHTA, CDR2 FQGNSA. This CDR3 contains 17 residues. Trimming left V 1 base short and J 2 bases short, with 15 bases between.

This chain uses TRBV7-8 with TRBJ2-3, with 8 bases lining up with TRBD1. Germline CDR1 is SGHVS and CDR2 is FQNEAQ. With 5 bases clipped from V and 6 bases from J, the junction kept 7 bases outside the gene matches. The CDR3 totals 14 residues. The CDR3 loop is CASSKGQGWDTQYF. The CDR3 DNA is TGTGCCAGCAGCAAAGGACAGGGTTGGGATACGCAGTATTTT.

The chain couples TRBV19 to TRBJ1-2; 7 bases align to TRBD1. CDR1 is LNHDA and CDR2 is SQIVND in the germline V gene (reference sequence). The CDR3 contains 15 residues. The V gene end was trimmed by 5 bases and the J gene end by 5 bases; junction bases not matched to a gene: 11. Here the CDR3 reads CASSPRQGDGYGYTF. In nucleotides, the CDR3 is TGTGCCAGTAGTCCGAGACAGGGCGATGGGTATGGCTACACCTTC.

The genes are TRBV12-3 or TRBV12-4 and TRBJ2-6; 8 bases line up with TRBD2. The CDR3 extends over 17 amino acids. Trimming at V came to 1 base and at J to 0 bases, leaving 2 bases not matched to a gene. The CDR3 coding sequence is TGTGCCAGCAGTTTAGTAACTAGCGGCTCTGGGGCCAACGTCCTGACTTTC. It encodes CASSLVTSGSGANVLTF.

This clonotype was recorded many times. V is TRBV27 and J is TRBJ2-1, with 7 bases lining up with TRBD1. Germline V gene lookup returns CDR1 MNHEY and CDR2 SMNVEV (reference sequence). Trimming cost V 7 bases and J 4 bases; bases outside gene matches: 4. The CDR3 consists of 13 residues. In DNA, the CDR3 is TGTGCCAGCAAGAGGGACAGTTACAATGAGCAGTTCTTC. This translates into CASKRDSYNEQFF.

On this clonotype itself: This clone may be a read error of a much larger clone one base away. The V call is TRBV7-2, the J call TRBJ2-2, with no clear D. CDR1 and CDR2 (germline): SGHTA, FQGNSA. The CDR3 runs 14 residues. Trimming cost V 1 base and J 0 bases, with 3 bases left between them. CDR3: CASSLVANTGELFF. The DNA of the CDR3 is TGTGCCAGCAGCTTAGTGGCGAACACCGGGGAGCTGTTTTTT.

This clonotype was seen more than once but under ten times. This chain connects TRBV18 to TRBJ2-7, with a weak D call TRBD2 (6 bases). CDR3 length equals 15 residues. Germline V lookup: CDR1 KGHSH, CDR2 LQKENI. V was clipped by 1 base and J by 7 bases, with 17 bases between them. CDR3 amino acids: CASSPQRTTSWEQYF. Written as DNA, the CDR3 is TGTGCCAGCTCACCACAGAGGACTACCTCTTGGGAGCAGTACTTC.

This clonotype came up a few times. CDR3 in DNA: TGTGCCAGCAGTTACCCACGGACAGGCGGGGAGACCCAGTACTTC. Translated, it gives CASSYPRTGGETQYF. V is TRBV6-2 or TRBV6-3 and J is TRBJ2-5; 7 bases match TRBD1. The junction had 8 bases not matched to a gene; V was cut back by 2 bases and J by 5 bases. The CDR3 consists of 15 residues. CDR1 is MNHEY, CDR2 SVGEGT, per germline.

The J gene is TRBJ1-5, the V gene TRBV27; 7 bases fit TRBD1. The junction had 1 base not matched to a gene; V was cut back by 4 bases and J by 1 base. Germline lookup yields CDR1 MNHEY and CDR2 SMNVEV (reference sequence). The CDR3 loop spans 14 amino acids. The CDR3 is CASSSQGSNQPQHF. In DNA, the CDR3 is TGTGCCAGCAGTTCACAGGGGAGCAATCAGCCCCAGCATTTT.

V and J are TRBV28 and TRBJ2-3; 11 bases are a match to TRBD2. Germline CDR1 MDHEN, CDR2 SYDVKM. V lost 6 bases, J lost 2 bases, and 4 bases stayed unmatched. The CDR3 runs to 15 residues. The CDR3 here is CASSRLAGFTDTQYF. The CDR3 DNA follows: TGTGCCAGCAGCCGACTAGCGGGGTTCACAGATACGCAGTATTTT.

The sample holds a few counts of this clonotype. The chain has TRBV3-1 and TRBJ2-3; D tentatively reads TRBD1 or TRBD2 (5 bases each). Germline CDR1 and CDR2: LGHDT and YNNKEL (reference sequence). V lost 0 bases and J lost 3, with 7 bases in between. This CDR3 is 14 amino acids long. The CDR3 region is CASSQDGATDTQYF. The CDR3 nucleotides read TGTGCCAGCAGCCAAGACGGGGCGACAGATACGCAGTATTTT.

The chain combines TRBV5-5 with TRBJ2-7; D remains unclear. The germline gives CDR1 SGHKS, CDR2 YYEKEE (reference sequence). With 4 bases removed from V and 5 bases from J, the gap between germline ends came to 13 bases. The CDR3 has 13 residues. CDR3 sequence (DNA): TGTGCCAGCAGCCTCTTTGTAGTCCACGAGCAGTACTTC. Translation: CASSLFVVHEQYF.

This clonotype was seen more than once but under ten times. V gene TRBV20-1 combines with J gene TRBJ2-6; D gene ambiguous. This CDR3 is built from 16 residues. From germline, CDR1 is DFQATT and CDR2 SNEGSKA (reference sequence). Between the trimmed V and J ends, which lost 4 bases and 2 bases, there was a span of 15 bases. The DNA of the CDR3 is TGCAGTGCTACAGACCGTGGGGTGACTGGGGCCAACGTCCTGACTTTC. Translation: CSATDRGVTGANVLTF.

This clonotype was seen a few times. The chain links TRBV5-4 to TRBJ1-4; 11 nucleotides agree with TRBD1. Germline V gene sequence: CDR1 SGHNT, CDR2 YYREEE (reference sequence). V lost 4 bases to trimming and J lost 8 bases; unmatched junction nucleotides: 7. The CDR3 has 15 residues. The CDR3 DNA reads TGTGCCAGCAGCAAGGACAGGGGGCGCCGGGAAAAACTGTTTTTT. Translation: CASSKDRGRREKLFF.

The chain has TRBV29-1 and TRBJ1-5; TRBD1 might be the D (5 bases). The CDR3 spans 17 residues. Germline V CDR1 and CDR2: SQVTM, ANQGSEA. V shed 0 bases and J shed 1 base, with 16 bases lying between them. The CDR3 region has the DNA TGCAGCGTTGAAGATCGCCGCCCCGAGGGGAGCAATCAGCCCCAGCATTTT. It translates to CSVEDRRPEGSNQPQHF.

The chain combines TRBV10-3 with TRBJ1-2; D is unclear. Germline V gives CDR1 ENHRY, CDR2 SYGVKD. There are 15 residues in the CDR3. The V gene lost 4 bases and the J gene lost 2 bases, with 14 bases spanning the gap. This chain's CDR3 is CAISGGSGRNYGYTF. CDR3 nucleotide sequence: TGTGCCATCAGTGGGGGAAGCGGGCGAAACTATGGCTACACCTTC.

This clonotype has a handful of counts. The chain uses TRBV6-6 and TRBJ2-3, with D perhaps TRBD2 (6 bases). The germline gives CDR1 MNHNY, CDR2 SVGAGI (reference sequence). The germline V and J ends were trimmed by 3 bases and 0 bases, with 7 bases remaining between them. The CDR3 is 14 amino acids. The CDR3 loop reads CASSYGGSTDTQYF. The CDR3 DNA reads TGTGCCAGCAGTTATGGGGGGAGCACAGATACGCAGTATTTT.